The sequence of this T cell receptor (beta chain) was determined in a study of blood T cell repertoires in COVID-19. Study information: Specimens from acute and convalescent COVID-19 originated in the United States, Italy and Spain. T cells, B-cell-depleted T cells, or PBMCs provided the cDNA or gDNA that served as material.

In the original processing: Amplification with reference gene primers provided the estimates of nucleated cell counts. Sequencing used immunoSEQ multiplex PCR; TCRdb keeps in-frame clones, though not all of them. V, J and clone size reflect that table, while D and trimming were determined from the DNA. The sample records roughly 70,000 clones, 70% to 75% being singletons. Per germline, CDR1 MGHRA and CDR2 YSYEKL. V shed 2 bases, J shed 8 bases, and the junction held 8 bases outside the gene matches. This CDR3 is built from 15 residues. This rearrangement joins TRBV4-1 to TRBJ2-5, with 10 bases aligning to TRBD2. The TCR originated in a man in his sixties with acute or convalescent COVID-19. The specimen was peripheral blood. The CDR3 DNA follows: TGCGCCAGCAGCCAACCTACTAGCGGGAAGAGAACCCAGTACTTC. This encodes CASSQPTSGKRTQYF.